Each of the 30 T cell receptor beta chains below was sequenced from the same sample in a study of cytomegalovirus exposure and HLA in healthy donors. Both 60 Vbeta primers and 13 Jbeta primers went into the PCR. Produced via immunoSEQ multiplex PCR; TCRdb's table is partial and in-frame only. The sample holds 100,000 to 130,000 clones; 82% are singletons and the top ten take less than 3.5%. Sequences were obtained from PBMCs. The origin of the receptors is a man in his thirties or forties in good health and CMV-seropositive.

V usage is TRBV7-7 and J usage is TRBJ2-5; D remains ambiguous. V lost 1 base to trimming and J lost 5 bases, with 14 bases between them. The V gene's germline CDR1 is SSHAT and CDR2 FNYEAQ (reference sequence). This CDR3 contains 15 residues. The chain's CDR3 is CASSLDQTARETQYF. As DNA, the CDR3 is TGTGCCAGCAGCTTAGACCAGACTGCTAGGGAGACCCAGTACTTC.

The chain is built from TRBV19 and TRBJ2-3; 9 bases match TRBD1. Germline V lookup: CDR1 LNHDA, CDR2 SQIVND (reference sequence). This CDR3 spans 15 amino acids. V trimming: 4 bases; J trimming: 6 bases; junction bases outside the gene matches: 8. In nucleotides, the CDR3 is TGTGCCAGTAGTACTACGGGACAGGGATCCGATACGCAGTATTTT. This sequence encodes CASSTTGQGSDTQYF.

This clone was seen only a few times. CDR3 DNA: TGTGCCAGCAGCCAAAGCGAGGTGTTTTTT. Its protein product is CASSQSEVFF. The chain employs TRBV11-2 and TRBJ2-2; no firm D call. The CDR3 has 10 amino acids. V was trimmed by 5 bases and J by 15 bases, leaving 10 bases between them. The germline CDR1 and CDR2 sequences are SGHAT and FQNNGV.

This sequence joins TRBV5-6 and TRBJ1-1, with no clear D. This CDR3 has 13 amino acids. Between the trimmed V and J ends, which lost 6 bases and 1 base, there was a span of 10 bases. Germline V gene lookup returns CDR1 SGHDT and CDR2 YYEEEE. The DNA for the CDR3 is TGTGCCAGCAACCCGAGTTCGAACACTGAAGCTTTCTTT. It encodes CASNPSSNTEAFF.

The chain links TRBV5-6 to TRBJ2-5, with 7 bases lining up with TRBD1. V was pared by 4 bases and J by 0 bases, with 9 bases of the junction left unmatched. This CDR3 is built from 16 residues. Germline V lookup: CDR1 SGHDT, CDR2 YYEEEE. DNA for the CDR3: TGTGCCAGCAGCGGAGCCGGGACAGCGTACCAAGAGACCCAGTACTTC. Translating gives CASSGAGTAYQETQYF.

The CDR3 region is CASSSDRGRNGYTF. DNA of the CDR3: TGTGCCAGCAGCTCAGACAGGGGTCGAAATGGCTACACCTTC. The rearrangement joins TRBV7-9 to TRBJ1-2, with TRBD1 matching over 8 bases. Germline V gene data show CDR1 as SEHNR and CDR2 as FQNEAQ (reference sequence). Trimming at V came to 4 bases and at J to 6 bases, leaving 7 bases not matched to a gene. This CDR3 comprises 14 residues.

V gene TRBV6-1 combines with J gene TRBJ2-5; possible D gene TRBD2, 5 bases. Between the trimmed V and J ends, which lost 1 base and 1 base, there was a span of 10 bases. Germline V CDR1 and CDR2: MNHNS, SASEGT. This CDR3 has 15 residues. The CDR3 DNA follows: TGTGCCAGCAGTGAAGGGGTGAGGGTCCAAGAGACCCAGTACTTC. Translation gives CASSEGVRVQETQYF.

The chain recombines TRBV11-2 with TRBJ1-1; no firm D call. The CDR3 spans 14 residues. Deletions cut 0 bases from V and 9 bases from J, with 14 bases between. CDR1 is SGHAT, CDR2 FQNNGV, per germline. CDR3 loop: CASSLEAQTNKAFF. In DNA, the CDR3 is TGTGCCAGCAGCTTAGAGGCACAGACTAATAAAGCTTTCTTT.

In its sample, this clone was seen a few times. The chain has TRBV30 and TRBJ2-2; TRBD1 agrees at 8 bases. V dropped 1 base and J dropped 4; count of bases not matched to a gene: 5. This CDR3 spans 15 amino acids. Germline V gene data show CDR1 as GTSNPN and CDR2 as SVGIG (reference sequence). CDR3 residues: CAWSEQGAGTGELFF. CDR3 nucleotides: TGTGCCTGGAGTGAGCAGGGGGCTGGCACCGGGGAGCTGTTTTTT.

The rearrangement uses TRBV5-1 and TRBJ1-1; no clear D. This CDR3 spans 12 amino acids. Germline V CDR1 and CDR2: SGHRS, YFSETQ. V was shortened by 2 bases and J by 4 bases, with 6 bases between the two germline ends. The CDR3 coding sequence is TGCGCCAGCAGCTTCGGAGGCACTGAAGCTTTCTTT. Its translation is CASSFGGTEAFF.

The V and J genes are TRBV5-4 and TRBJ2-5; 8 bases are a match to TRBD2. The J segment lost 5 bases and the V segment lost 6 bases, leaving 15 bases of the junction unmatched. The CDR3 loop spans 16 amino acids. CDR1 and CDR2 (germline): SGHNT, YYREEE (reference sequence). The CDR3 DNA reads as TGTGCCAGCACCATACCCGGACTAGCTGGGGGGGAGACCCAGTACTTC. Translation: CASTIPGLAGGETQYF.

The chain recombines TRBV29-1 with TRBJ2-1; D possibly corresponds to TRBD2 (7 bases). The length of the CDR3 is 14 residues. Germline V CDR1 and CDR2: SQVTM, ANQGSEA. Deletions cut 7 bases from V and 5 bases from J, with 18 bases between. In DNA form, the CDR3 reads TGCAGCGCCGATGGGGGGGCTCGTAACAATGAGCAGTTCTTC. It translates to CSADGGARNNEQFF.

J is TRBJ1-4 and V is TRBV30; possible D gene TRBD1, 5 bases. Trimming took off 1 base at V and 0 bases at J, with 9 bases between the two ends. Germline V lookup: CDR1 GTSNPN, CDR2 SVGIG (reference sequence). The CDR3 totals 15 residues. The DNA for the CDR3 is TGTGCCTGGAGTGCACTACAGGCAACTAATGAAAAACTGTTTTTT. Encoded protein: CAWSALQATNEKLFF.

This clone was detected only a few times. This chain connects TRBV4-1 to TRBJ1-4; D ambiguous. Trimming left V 1 base short and J 5 bases short, with 11 bases between. The CDR3 loop spans 15 amino acids. Germline values: CDR1 MGHRA, CDR2 YSYEKL. CDR3 in DNA: TGCGCCAGCAGCCAAGCTAACTCGGGGAATGAAAAACTGTTTTTT. This gives the protein CASSQANSGNEKLFF.

CDR3 protein: CASSARVQEPDTIYF. CDR3 sequence (DNA): TGTGCCAGCAGCGCCAGGGTTCAGGAGCCGGACACCATATATTTT. V gene TRBV5-4 combines with J gene TRBJ1-3; TRBD1 might be the D (5 bases). Trimming pared 4 bases from V and 8 bases from J, leaving 19 bases between. The CDR3 covers 15 residues. CDR1 and CDR2 (germline): SGHNT, YYREEE (reference sequence).

The table lists this clone with a few counts. The chain has TRBV14 and TRBJ2-1; 9 nucleotides line up with TRBD2. The CDR3 loop spans 14 amino acids. V shed 3 bases and J 14 bases; nucleotides not matched to a gene: 11. Germline V gene sequence: CDR1 SGHDN, CDR2 FVKESK. The CDR3 DNA reads TGTGCCAGCAGCCACCTCAGGGGCGGGGGGGTGAAGTTCTTC. This sequence encodes CASSHLRGGGVKFF.

The V and J genes are TRBV15 and TRBJ2-5, with 8 bases that match TRBD2. CDR1 and CDR2 (germline): LNHNV, YYDKDF (reference sequence). V was clipped by 5 bases and J by 7 bases; unmatched bases: 12. The CDR3 contains 15 residues. CDR3 loop: CATSRPGGTSGTQYF. In nucleotides, the CDR3 is TGTGCCACCAGCCGTCCGGGGGGGACATCAGGGACCCAGTACTTC.

The chain carries TRBV11-1 and TRBJ2-2; 10 nucleotides agree with TRBD2. Unmatched junction bases numbered 4, after V lost 0 bases and J lost 0 bases. The germline gives CDR1 SGHAT, CDR2 FQDESV (reference sequence). The CDR3 length is 18 residues. The CDR3 sequence: CASSLAASGGSNTGELFF. The CDR3 DNA reads as TGTGCCAGCAGCTTAGCGGCTAGCGGGGGATCGAACACCGGGGAGCTGTTTTTT.

CDR3 amino acids: CASRAGQGKSVNQPQHF. As DNA, the CDR3 is TGTGCCAGCAGGGCGGGACAGGGCAAGTCGGTCAATCAGCCCCAGCATTTT. The J gene is TRBJ1-5, the V gene TRBV27, with 9 positions matching TRBD1. V gave up 6 bases and J gave up 3 bases; unmatched junction bases: 12. CDR3 length equals 17 residues. The germline CDR1 and CDR2 sequences are MNHEY and SMNVEV (reference sequence).

This CDR3 is CASSKKNSFPTEAFF. The CDR3 DNA follows: TGTGCCAGCAGCAAAAAGAACAGCTTTCCCACTGAAGCTTTCTTT. This sequence joins TRBV21-1 and TRBJ1-1; the table gives TRBD1 as D, unverified against the DNA. TRBV21-1 is shown as a pseudogene. The CDR3 totals 15 residues.

The chain uses TRBV5-8 and TRBJ1-3, with 7 positions matching TRBD1. V was pared by 4 bases and J by 3 bases, with 1 base of the junction left unmatched. This CDR3 has 13 residues. Germline V gene lookup returns CDR1 SGHTS and CDR2 YDEGEE. CDR3 in DNA: TGTGCCAGCAGCCGACAGGGTGGAAACACCATATATTTT. Its protein is CASSRQGGNTIYF.

The V call is TRBV30, the J call TRBJ2-5; 10 nucleotides agree with TRBD1. The CDR3 runs to 15 residues. The V segment lost 3 bases and the J segment 9 bases; nucleotides outside the gene matches: 13. Germline V gives CDR1 GTSNPN, CDR2 SVGIG (reference sequence). In DNA form, the CDR3 reads TGTGCCTGGAGGGACCAGGGACAGGGGTTATTGGCCCAGTACTTC. Translating it yields CAWRDQGQGLLAQYF.

This clone has just one count. This rearrangement joins TRBV5-1 to TRBJ1-4; TRBD1 matches at 9 bases. The CDR3 runs to 15 residues. Germline-derived CDR1 and CDR2 are SGHRS and YFSETQ. J gave up 4 bases and V 4 bases, and 5 bases lay outside the gene matches. CDR3 bases: TGCGCCAGCAGCGACGGGACAGGGATTAATGAAAAACTGTTTTTT. Amino acid sequence: CASSDGTGINEKLFF.

This clone was detected a few times. The chain employs TRBV5-4 and TRBJ1-1; D remains unclear. The CDR3 runs 15 residues. Looked up from germline, CDR1 is SGHNT and CDR2 is YYREEE (reference sequence). Between the trimmed V and J ends, which lost 2 bases and 0 bases, there was a span of 11 bases. The DNA for the CDR3 is TGTGCCAGCAGCTTAACAGCCCTAATGAACACTGAAGCTTTCTTT. This sequence encodes CASSLTALMNTEAFF.

The rearrangement joins TRBV11-2 to TRBJ1-2; unclear D gene. CDR1 SGHAT and CDR2 FQNNGV come from the germline V gene. Trimming removed 0 bases from V and 5 bases from J, with 16 bases in between. This CDR3 has 16 amino acids. CDR3 sequence (DNA): TGTGCCAGCAGCTTAGATCCACACGGCGGGAAGTATGGCTACACCTTC. It encodes CASSLDPHGGKYGYTF.

The chain employs TRBV7-6 and TRBJ2-7; the D is unclear. The CDR3 extends over 15 amino acids. Germline CDR1 is SGHVS and CDR2 is FNYEAQ. V lost 5 bases, J lost 3 bases, and 17 bases lay in between. CDR3 coding DNA: TGTGCCAGCAGCCAGCGAACGCAGATTAACTACGAGCAGTACTTC. Its protein is CASSQRTQINYEQYF.

The chain combines TRBV11-2 with TRBJ1-6; 7 bases fit TRBD1. The V gene's germline CDR1 is SGHAT and CDR2 FQNNGV. There are 14 residues in the CDR3. The ends lost 3 bases at V and 7 bases at J; junction bases unmatched: 3. CDR3 residues: CASSFGDRNSPLHF. The CDR3 DNA sequence: TGTGCCAGCAGCTTCGGGGACAGAAATTCACCCCTCCACTTT. Full variable domain (remainder filled in from reference TRBV11-2 and TRBJ1-6): EAGVAQSPRYKIIEKRQSVAFWCNPISGHATLYWYQQILGQGPKLLIQFQNNGVVDDSQLPKDRFSAERLKGVDSTLKIQPAKLEDSAVYLCASSFGDRNSPLHFGNGTRLTVT.

This chain joins TRBV11-2 and TRBJ2-5; 7 bases are shared with TRBD1. CDR3 length equals 13 residues. Germline V gene lookup returns CDR1 SGHAT and CDR2 FQNNGV. The V gene end was trimmed by 8 bases and the J gene end by 2 bases; junction bases not matched to a gene: 5. CDR3 amino acids: CASSSDRQETQYF. As DNA, the CDR3 is TGTGCCAGCTCCTCGGACAGGCAAGAGACCCAGTACTTC.

This sequence joins TRBV27 and TRBJ2-1, with 9 bases fitting TRBD2. Trimming cost V 7 bases and J 8 bases; bases outside gene matches: 12. Germline V gene sequence: CDR1 MNHEY, CDR2 SMNVEV (reference sequence). The CDR3 has 15 amino acids. The CDR3 reads CASTPSVAGVHEQFF. In DNA, the CDR3 is TGTGCCAGCACCCCGTCGGTAGCGGGGGTTCATGAGCAGTTCTTC.

This clone was seen just once. This chain links TRBV5-1 with TRBJ1-2; D unclear. CDR1 SGHRS and CDR2 YFSETQ come from the germline V gene. V was cut by 0 bases and J by 2 bases, with 8 bases left in between. The CDR3 contains 14 residues. The chain's CDR3 is CASSLDSMNYGYTF. CDR3 in DNA: TGCGCCAGCAGCTTGGACAGTATGAACTATGGCTACACCTTC.